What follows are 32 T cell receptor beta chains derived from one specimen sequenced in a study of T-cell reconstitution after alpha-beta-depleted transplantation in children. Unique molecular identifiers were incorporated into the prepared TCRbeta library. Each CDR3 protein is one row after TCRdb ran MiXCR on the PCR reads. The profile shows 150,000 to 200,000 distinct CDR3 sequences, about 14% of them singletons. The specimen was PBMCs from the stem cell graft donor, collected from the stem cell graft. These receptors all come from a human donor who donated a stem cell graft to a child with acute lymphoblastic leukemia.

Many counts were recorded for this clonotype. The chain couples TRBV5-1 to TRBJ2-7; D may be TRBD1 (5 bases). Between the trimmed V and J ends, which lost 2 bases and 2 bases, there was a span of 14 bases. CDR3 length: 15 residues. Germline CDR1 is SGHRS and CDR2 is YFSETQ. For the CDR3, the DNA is TGCGCCAGCAGCTTACCCCCAGGGAACCCCTACGAGCAGTACTTC. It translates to CASSLPPGNPYEQYF.

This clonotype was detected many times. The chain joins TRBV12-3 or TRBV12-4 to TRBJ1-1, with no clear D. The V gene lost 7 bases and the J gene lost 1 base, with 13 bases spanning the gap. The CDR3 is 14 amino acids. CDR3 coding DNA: TGTGCCAGCACCCCCGGGATTCAGAACACTGAAGCTTTCTTT. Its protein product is CASTPGIQNTEAFF.

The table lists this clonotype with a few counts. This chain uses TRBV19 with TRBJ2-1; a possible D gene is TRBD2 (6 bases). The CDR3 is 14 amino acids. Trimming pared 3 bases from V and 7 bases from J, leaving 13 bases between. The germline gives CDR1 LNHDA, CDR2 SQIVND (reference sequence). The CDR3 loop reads CASSIQEGGNEQFF. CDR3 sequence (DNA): TGTGCCAGTAGTATTCAGGAGGGCGGGAATGAGCAGTTCTTC.

CDR3: CASSLRAGQGAGELFF. The CDR3 nucleotides read TGTGCCAGCAGCTTAAGGGCGGGACAGGGGGCCGGGGAGCTGTTTTTT. The chain joins TRBV5-5 to TRBJ2-2, with 11 bases lining up with TRBD1. The CDR3 is 16 residues long. V was pared by 2 bases and J by 6 bases, with 6 bases of the junction left unmatched. Germline V gene data show CDR1 as SGHKS and CDR2 as YYEKEE (reference sequence).

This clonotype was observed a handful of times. CDR3 residues: CASRPLGTTDTQYF. The CDR3 coding sequence is TGTGCCAGCAGGCCCCTAGGTACAACAGATACGCAGTATTTT. The rearrangement joins TRBV2 to TRBJ2-3; D is ambiguous. The CDR3 covers 14 residues. The V gene lost 6 bases and the J gene lost 3 bases, with 13 bases spanning the gap. Per the germline V gene, CDR1 is SNHLY and CDR2 is FYNNEI. Filled out from reference TRBV2 and TRBJ2-3, the complete variable domain reads EPEVTQTPSHQVTQMGQEVILRCVPISNHLYFYWYRQILGQKVEFLVSFYNNEISEKSEIFDDQFSVERPDGSNFTLKIRSTKLEDSAMYFCASRPLGTTDTQYFGPGTRLTVL.

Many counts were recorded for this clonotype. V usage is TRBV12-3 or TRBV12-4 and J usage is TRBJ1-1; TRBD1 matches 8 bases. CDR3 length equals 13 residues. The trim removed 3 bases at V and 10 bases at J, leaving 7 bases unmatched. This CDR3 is CASSLGQGAGAFF. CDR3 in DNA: TGTGCCAGCAGTTTGGGGCAGGGGGCCGGAGCTTTCTTT.

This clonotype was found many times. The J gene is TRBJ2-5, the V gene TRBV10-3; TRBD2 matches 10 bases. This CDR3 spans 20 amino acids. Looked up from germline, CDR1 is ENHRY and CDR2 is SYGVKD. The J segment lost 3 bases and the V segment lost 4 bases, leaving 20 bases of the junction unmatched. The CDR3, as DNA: TGTGCCATCAGTGGTTCGGATAGCGGGAGGTCCGGGGGGCTGAAAGAGACCCAGTACTTC. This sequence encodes CAISGSDSGRSGGLKETQYF.

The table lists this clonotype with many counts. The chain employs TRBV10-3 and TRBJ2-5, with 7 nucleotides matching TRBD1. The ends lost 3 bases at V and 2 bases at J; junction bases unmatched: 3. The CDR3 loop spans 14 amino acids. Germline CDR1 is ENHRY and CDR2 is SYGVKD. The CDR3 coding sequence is TGTGCCATCAGTGATCCAGGGGGTCAAGAGACCCAGTACTTC. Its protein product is CAISDPGGQETQYF.

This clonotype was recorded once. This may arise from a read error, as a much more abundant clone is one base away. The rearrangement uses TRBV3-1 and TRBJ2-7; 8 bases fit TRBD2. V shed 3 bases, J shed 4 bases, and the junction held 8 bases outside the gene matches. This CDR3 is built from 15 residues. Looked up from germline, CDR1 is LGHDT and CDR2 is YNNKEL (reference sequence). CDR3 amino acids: CASSQGGGRLYEQYF. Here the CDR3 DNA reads TGTGCCAGCAGCCAGGGTGGCGGGAGGTTATACGAGCAGTACTTC.

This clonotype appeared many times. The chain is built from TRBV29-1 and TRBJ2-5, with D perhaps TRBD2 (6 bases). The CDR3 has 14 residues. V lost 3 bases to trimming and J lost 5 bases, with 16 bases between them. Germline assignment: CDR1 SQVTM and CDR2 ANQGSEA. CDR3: CSVEGGPGGETQYF. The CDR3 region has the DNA TGCAGCGTTGAGGGCGGTCCTGGAGGGGAGACCCAGTACTTC.

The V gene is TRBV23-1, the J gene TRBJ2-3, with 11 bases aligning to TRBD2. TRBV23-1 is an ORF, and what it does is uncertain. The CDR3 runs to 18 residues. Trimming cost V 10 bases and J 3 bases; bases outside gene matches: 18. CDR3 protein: CATPSLSGRARGTDTQYF. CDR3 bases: TGCGCCACCCCCTCCCTTAGCGGGAGGGCTAGAGGAACAGATACGCAGTATTTT.

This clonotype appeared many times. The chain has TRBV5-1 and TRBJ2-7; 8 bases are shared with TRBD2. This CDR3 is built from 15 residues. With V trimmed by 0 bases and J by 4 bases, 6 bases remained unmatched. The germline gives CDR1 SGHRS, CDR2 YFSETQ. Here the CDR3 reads CASSLVPAGAYEQYF. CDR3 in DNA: TGCGCCAGCAGCTTGGTTCCAGCGGGAGCTTACGAGCAGTACTTC.

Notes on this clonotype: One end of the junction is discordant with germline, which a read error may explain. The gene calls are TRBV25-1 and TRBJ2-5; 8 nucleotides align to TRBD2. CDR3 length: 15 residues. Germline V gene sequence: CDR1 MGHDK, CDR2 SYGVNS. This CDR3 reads CASSERKTSVETQNF. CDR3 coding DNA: TGTGCCAGCAGTGAACGGAAGACTAGCGTAGAGACCCAGAACTTC.

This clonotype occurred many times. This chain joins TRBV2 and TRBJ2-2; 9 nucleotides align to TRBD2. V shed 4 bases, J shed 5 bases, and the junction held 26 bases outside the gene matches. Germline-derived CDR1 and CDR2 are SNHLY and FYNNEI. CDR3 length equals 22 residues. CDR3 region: CASSVPDLAGDTHEVWTGELFF. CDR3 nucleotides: TGTGCCAGCAGTGTACCTGACTTAGCGGGAGACACCCACGAGGTTTGGACCGGGGAGCTGTTTTTT.

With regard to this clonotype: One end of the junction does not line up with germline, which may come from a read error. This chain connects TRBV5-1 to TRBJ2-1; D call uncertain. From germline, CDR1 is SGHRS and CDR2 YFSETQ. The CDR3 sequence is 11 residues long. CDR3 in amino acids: CASSLEGEHFF. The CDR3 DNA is TGCGCCAGCAGCTTGGAAGGTGAGCATTTCTTC.

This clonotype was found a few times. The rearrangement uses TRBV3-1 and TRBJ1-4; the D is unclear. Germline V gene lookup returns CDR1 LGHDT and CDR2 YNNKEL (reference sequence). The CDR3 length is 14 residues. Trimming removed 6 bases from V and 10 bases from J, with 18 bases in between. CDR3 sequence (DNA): TGTGCCAGCAGTTCAAGCAGCCGCGAGAGAAAACTGTTTTTT. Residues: CASSSSSRERKLFF.

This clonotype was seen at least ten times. In nucleotides, the CDR3 is TGTGCCAGCAGCTTGGGCAGGGAGTCTGAAGCTTTCTTT. Translating it yields CASSLGRESEAFF. The chain couples TRBV5-6 to TRBJ1-1; D possibly corresponds to TRBD1 (5 bases). The germline CDR1 and CDR2 sequences are SGHDT and YYEEEE. With 0 bases removed from V and 6 bases from J, the gap between germline ends came to 9 bases. The CDR3 totals 13 residues.

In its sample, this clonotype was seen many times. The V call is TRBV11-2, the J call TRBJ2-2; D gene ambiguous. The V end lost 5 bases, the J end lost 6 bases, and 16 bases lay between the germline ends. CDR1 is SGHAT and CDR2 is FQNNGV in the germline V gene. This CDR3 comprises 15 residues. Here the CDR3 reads CASSPGWGSPGELFF. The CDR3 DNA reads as TGTGCCAGCAGCCCAGGATGGGGATCCCCCGGGGAGCTGTTTTTT.

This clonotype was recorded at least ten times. CDR3: CASSPHDGGLGQPQHF. CDR3 sequence (DNA): TGCGCCAGCAGCCCCCATGATGGAGGGCTAGGACAGCCCCAGCATTTT. The rearrangement joins TRBV4-1 to TRBJ1-5; D call uncertain. Trimming took off 4 bases at V and 7 bases at J, with 20 bases between the two ends. Germline-derived CDR1 and CDR2 are MGHRA and YSYEKL. The CDR3 is 16 amino acids.

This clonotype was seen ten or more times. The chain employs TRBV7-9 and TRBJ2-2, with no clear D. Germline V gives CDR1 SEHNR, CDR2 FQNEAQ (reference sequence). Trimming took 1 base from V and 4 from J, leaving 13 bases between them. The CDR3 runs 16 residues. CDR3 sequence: CASSLGLRVSTGELFF. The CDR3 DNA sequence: TGTGCCAGCAGCTTAGGGCTTCGGGTATCCACCGGGGAGCTGTTTTTT.

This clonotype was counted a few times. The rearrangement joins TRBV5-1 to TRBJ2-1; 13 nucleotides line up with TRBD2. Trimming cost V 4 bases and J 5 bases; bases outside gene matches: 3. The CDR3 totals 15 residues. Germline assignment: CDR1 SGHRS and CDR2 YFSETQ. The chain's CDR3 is CASSRGLAGDNEQFF. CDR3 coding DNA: TGCGCCAGCAGCCGAGGACTAGCGGGAGACAATGAGCAGTTCTTC.

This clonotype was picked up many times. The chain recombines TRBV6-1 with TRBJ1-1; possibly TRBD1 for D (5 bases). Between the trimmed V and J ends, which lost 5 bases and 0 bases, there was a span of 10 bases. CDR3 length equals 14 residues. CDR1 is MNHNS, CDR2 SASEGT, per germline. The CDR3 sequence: CASSRYRMNTEAFF. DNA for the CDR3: TGTGCCAGCAGTCGTTACAGGATGAACACTGAAGCTTTCTTT.

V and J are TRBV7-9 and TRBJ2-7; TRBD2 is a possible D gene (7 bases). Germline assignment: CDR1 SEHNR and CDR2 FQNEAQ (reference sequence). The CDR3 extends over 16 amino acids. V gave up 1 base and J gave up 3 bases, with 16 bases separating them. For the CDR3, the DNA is TGTGCCAGCAGCTTAGGCGGGGGCGAAGCGGGCTACGAGCAGTACTTC. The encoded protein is CASSLGGGEAGYEQYF.

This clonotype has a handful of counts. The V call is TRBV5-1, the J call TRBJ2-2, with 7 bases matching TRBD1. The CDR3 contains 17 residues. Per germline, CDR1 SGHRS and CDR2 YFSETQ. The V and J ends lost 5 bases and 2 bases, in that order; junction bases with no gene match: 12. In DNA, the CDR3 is TGCGCCAGCAGTTTCGCCGGGACAGCTACCAACACCGGGGAGCTGTTTTTT. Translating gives CASSFAGTATNTGELFF.

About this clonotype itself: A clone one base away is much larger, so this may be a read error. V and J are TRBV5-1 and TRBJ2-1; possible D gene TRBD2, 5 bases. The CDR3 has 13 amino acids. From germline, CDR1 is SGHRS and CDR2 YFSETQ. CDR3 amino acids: CASKFGLHNAQFF. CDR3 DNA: TGCGCCAGCAAATTCGGACTCCACAATGCGCAGTTCTTC.

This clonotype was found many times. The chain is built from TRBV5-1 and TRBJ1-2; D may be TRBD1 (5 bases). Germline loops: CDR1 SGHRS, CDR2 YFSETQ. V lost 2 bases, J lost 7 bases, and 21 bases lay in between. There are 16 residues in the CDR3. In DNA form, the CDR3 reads TGCGCCAGCAGCTTATACACCGGGACCTCCACGGGTGGCTACACCTTC. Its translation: CASSLYTGTSTGGYTF. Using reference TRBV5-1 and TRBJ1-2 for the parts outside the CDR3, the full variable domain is KAGVTQTPRYLIKTRGQQVTLSCSPISGHRSVSWYQQTPGQGLQFLFEYFSETQRNKGNFPGRFSGRQFSNSRSEMNVSTLELGDSALYLCASSLYTGTSTGGYTFGSGTRLTVV.

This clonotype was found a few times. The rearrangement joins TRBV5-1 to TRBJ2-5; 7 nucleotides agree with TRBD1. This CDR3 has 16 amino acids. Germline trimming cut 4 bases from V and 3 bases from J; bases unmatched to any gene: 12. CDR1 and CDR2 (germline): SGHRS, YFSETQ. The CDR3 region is CASSPPLGTDKETQYF. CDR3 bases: TGCGCCAGCAGCCCCCCGTTAGGGACAGATAAAGAGACCCAGTACTTC. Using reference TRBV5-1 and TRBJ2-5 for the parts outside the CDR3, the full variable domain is KAGVTQTPRYLIKTRGQQVTLSCSPISGHRSVSWYQQTPGQGLQFLFEYFSETQRNKGNFPGRFSGRQFSNSRSEMNVSTLELGDSALYLCASSPPLGTDKETQYFGPGTRLLVL.

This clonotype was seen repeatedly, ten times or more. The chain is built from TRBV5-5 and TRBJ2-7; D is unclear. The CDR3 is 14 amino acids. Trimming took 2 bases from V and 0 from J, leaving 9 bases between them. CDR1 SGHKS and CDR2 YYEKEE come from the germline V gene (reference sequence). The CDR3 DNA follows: TGTGCCAGCAGCTTCCGGACGGTCTCCTACGAGCAGTACTTC. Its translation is CASSFRTVSYEQYF.

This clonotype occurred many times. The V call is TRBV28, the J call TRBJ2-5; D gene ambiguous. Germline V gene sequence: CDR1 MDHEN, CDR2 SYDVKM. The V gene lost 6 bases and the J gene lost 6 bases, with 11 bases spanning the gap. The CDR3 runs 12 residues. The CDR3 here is CASSLMSQTQYF. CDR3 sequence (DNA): TGTGCCAGCAGCCTAATGTCCCAGACCCAGTACTTC.

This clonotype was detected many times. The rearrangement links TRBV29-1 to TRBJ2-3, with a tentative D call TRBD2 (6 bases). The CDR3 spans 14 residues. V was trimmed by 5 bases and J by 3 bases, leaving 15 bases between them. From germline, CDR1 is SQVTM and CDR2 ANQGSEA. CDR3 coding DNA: TGCAGCGTTCGTTCCGGGACTCCTACAGATACGCAGTATTTT. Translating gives CSVRSGTPTDTQYF.

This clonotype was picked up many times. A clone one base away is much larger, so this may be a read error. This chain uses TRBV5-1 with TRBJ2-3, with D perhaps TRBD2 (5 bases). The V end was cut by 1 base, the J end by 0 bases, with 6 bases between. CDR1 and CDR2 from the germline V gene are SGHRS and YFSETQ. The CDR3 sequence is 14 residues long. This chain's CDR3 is CASSLWTSTDTQYF. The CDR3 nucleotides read TGCGCCAGCAGCTTGTGGACTAGCACAGATACGCAGTATTTT.

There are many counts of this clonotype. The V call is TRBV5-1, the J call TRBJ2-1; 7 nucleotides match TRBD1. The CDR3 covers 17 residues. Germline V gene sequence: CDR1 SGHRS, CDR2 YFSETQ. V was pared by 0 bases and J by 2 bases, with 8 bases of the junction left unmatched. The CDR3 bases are TGCGCCAGCAGCTTGGAAGGGGGCGCGGTCCCCTACAATGAGCAGTTCTTC. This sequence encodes CASSLEGGAVPYNEQFF.